The entry that follows covers one T cell receptor (beta chain) sequence. Its cognate antigen is unknown. The sample comes from a study of CD8 T cells in Susac syndrome. Regarding the study as a whole: The total CD8+ repertoires yielded sixteen Susac-specific public clones and the CD8+ TEMRA repertoires yielded about 5.

In contrast to the negatively isolated CD8+ and CD4+ T cells, TEMRA cells were FACS-enriched. A quantity of 0.5 to 1 ug RNA underwent reverse transcription using random hexamers. TCR beta CDR3 was amplified by immunoSEQ multiplex PCR. This amplification extended across 54 Vbeta and 13 Jbeta segments. TCRdb processed the immunoSEQ multiplex PCR reads anew with MiXCR; each CDR3 protein has one entry. Here the sample spans approximately 74,000 distinct CDR3 sequences, approximately 95% being singletons. V lost 5 bases to trimming and J lost 5 bases; unmatched junction nucleotides: 5. CDR3 size: 15 residues. Germline V gene sequence: CDR1 SGDLS, CDR2 YYNGEE.

This sequence originates from a human donor with Susac syndrome. Sample: CD8+ T cells from PBMCs. V is TRBV9 and J is TRBJ2-1; 12 positions agree with TRBD2. For the CDR3, the DNA is TGTGCCAGCAGTCACGGACTAGCGGGGAACAATGAGCAGTTCTTC. It yields the protein CASSHGLAGNNEQFF. Variable domain in full (rest from reference TRBV9 and TRBJ2-1): DSGVTQTPKHLITATGQRVTLRCSPRSGDLSVYWYQQSLDQGLQFLIQYYNGEERAKGNILERFSAQQFPDLHSELNLSSLELGDSALYFCASSHGLAGNNEQFFGPGTRLTVL.